What follows describes a single TCR beta chain. The antigen remains unidentified. The data originate from a study of beta chain features in type 1 diabetes. Regarding the study as a whole: Diminished insertions and augmented deletions at VDJ junctions characterized type 1 diabetes patients.

Per germline, CDR1 KGHSH and CDR2 LQKENI. Deletions cut 3 bases from V and 3 bases from J, with 24 bases between. The CDR3 is made up of 18 amino acids. Expressed TCRB transcripts were sequenced after all isolated RNA was converted to cDNA. Around 3.9 million reads on average were seen across naive, central memory and regulatory T cell samples. Produced via immunoSEQ multiplex PCR; TCRdb's table is partial and in-frame only. The sample includes about 320,000 clones, 14% seen only once; the top ten take more than 6.5%. CD45RO/CCR7/CD25/CD127/CD95/CD27 staining was used to isolate CD4+ naive, central memory, regulatory and stem cell-like memory cells by sorting.

Source material: central memory CD4+ T cells from blood. The receptor's source is a man aged 30 to 45 in good health. The chain links TRBV18 to TRBJ2-7; the D gene is possibly TRBD1 (5 bases). The CDR3 reads CASSPLVSRRASSYEQYF. CDR3 coding DNA: TGTGCCAGCTCACCTTTAGTAAGTCGCAGGGCCTCGAGCTACGAGCAGTACTTC.